These T cell receptor beta chains were read from a single sample in a study of memory CD4+ T cells and cytomegalovirus serostatus. This table comes from immunoSEQ multiplex PCR, and its TCRdb copy is limited to in-frame clones, with some not included. This sample carries about 45,000 clones, about 80% of them seen once, and the ten largest clones take around 1.9%. Sample: memory CD4+ T cells from blood. These receptors all stem from an adult in good health and CMV-seronegative. The CDR3 runs from the conserved cysteine through the conserved F or W. The order of the fields is V gene, CDR3 protein.

>TRBV5-6
CASSLRGYQETQYF
>TRBV5-6
CASSLEFLGDTQYF
>TRBV5-4
CASSKGRGNTEAFF
>TRBV7-9
CASRNRAYNEQFF
>TRBV7-2
CASTRGQGYTEAFF
>TRBV5-1
CASSLDRDSPLHF
>TRBV12-5
CASGQTSGGASTDTQYF
>TRBV21-1
CASSRGPYEQYF
>TRBV28
CASSRTGSNQPQHF
>TRBV18
CASSPEGGRYEQYF
>TRBV10-1
CASRKGTTSYEQYF
>TRBV20-1
CSATTYNEQFF
>TRBV2
CASSGDRGTHNQPQHF
>TRBV19
CASSTKGQGNSPLHF
>TRBV2
CASGGSEQFF
>TRBV9
CASSPRTKNYGYTF
>TRBV6-5
CASSPGPGTYEQYF
>TRBV30
CAWIQGQAFF
>TRBV7-8
CASSLGQLKAHEQYF
>TRBV9
CASSVTRRAQETQYF
>TRBV5-1
CASGTGNTGELFF
>TRBV7-3
CASSFLGTGNTEAFF
>TRBV29-1
CSAGTGGLETQYF
>TRBV2
CASSATGGNQPQHF
>TRBV7-9
CASSWYQETQYF
>TRBV29-1
CSARGQGGNEQFF
>TRBV18
CASSPNSDRAVSGYTF
>TRBV5-1
CASSPGDLHTGELFF
>TRBV7-6
CASSLVGVGVRQYF
>TRBV7-8
CASSLVGALKGNQPQHF
>TRBV5-1
CASSLGQGAYNEQFF
>TRBV7-8
CASSSALGNTIYF
>TRBV7-9
CASSSQGQGLFF
>TRBV18
CASSPRLGSRNTEAFF
>TRBV2
CAVAEGDYQETQYF
>TRBV15
CATSPRRTSYEQYF
>TRBV19
CASSMEARSYEQYF
>TRBV2
CASTEGGIPGELFF
>TRBV5-6
CASSLKDRSDVEKLFF
>TRBV18
CASSPQTPRTGAEQYF
>TRBV11-3
CASSPLGLAGVSTGELFF
>TRBV7-6
CASSSGPVGTGTHYEQYF
>TRBV7-3
CASSFDAGTGGRGYTF
>TRBV11-2
CASSLDYQGAGNTIYF
>TRBV11-3
CASSLIDSYEQYF
>TRBV7-6
CASSLAPGGGVWDTQYF
>TRBV2
CASSPAYGYTF
>TRBV7-8
CASSAHGTGYEKLFF